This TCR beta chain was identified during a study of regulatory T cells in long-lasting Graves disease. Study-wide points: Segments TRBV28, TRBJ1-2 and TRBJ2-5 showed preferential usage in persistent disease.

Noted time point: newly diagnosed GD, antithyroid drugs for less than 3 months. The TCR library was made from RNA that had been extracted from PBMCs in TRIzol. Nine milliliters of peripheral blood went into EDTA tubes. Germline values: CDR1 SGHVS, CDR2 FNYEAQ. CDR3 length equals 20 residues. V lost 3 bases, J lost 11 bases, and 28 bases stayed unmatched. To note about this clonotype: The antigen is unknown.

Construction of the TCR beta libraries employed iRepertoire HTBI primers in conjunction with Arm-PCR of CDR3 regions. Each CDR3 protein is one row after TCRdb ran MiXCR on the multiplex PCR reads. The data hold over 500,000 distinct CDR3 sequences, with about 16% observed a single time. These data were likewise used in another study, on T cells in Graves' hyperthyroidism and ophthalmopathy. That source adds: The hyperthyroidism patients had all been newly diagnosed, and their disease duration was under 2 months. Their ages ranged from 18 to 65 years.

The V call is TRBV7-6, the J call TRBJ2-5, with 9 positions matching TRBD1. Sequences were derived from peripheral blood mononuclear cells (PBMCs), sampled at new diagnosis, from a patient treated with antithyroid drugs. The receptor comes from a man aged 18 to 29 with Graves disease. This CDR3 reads CASSFPRDRVGAGDWNEQYF. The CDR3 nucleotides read TGTGCCAGCAGCTTCCCACGGGACAGGGTCGGGGCGGGAGATTGGAATGAGCAGTACTTC.